These 24 T cell receptor beta chains share one sample of origin, sequenced in a study of blood T cell repertoires in COVID-19. Sequenced by immunoSEQ multiplex PCR; TCRdb stores in-frame clones only, minus some. The sample includes 270,000 or so clones, around 89% of them seen just once. What was sequenced was peripheral blood. These receptors all come from a man aged 35 to 55 with acute or convalescent COVID-19.

This clone was recorded only once. V and J are TRBV5-1 and TRBJ1-1, with D perhaps TRBD1 (5 bases). V gave up 0 bases and J gave up 3 bases, with 12 bases separating them. The CDR3 has 15 residues. Germline loops: CDR1 SGHRS, CDR2 YFSETQ. The DNA for the CDR3 is TGCGCCAGCAGCTTGGTCGGGGGGTCAGACACTGAAGCTTTCTTT. Translated: CASSLVGGSDTEAFF.

The rearrangement joins TRBV4-1 to TRBJ1-1, with TRBD1 as a possible D gene (6 bases). Per the germline V gene, CDR1 is MGHRA and CDR2 is YSYEKL. Deletions cut 2 bases from V and 8 bases from J, with 9 bases between. This CDR3 has 12 residues. The DNA for the CDR3 is TGCGCCAGCAGCCAAACCGGGACAGAAGCTTTCTTT. This encodes CASSQTGTEAFF.

The CDR3 DNA sequence: TGTGCCAGCAGCCCCCCAGGGGCGGGTAATTCACCCCTCCACTTT. Encoded protein: CASSPPGAGNSPLHF. This rearrangement joins TRBV9 to TRBJ1-6; perhaps TRBD1 as D (6 bases). Trimming stripped 4 bases from V and 6 bases from J, with 14 bases between. The CDR3 is 15 residues long. Germline V CDR1 and CDR2: SGDLS, YYNGEE.

As DNA, the CDR3 is TGTGCCAGCAGTGAAGTAGGTGCCACGAGGGATGAGCAGTTCTTC. Protein product: CASSEVGATRDEQFF. The gene calls are TRBV2 and TRBJ2-1; a weak D match, TRBD2 (5 bases). V was trimmed by 1 base and J by 8 bases, leaving 15 bases between them. The CDR3 has 15 amino acids. Germline V gives CDR1 SNHLY, CDR2 FYNNEI.

This chain links TRBV7-9 with TRBJ1-1, with D possibly TRBD1 on 6 matching bases. This CDR3 is 13 amino acids long. V was cut by 5 bases and J by 6 bases, with 13 bases left in between. The germline V gene encodes CDR1 SEHNR and CDR2 FQNEAQ (reference sequence). The CDR3 bases are TGTGCCAGCAGCCCCTCGGGGGGCGCTGAAGCTTTCTTT. It translates to CASSPSGGAEAFF.

V gene TRBV18 combines with J gene TRBJ1-1; 9 positions match TRBD1. The germline CDR1 and CDR2 sequences are KGHSH and LQKENI. The CDR3 runs to 15 residues. V trimming: 3 bases; J trimming: 4 bases; junction bases outside the gene matches: 6. In DNA form, the CDR3 reads TGTGCCAGCTCACCGGGGACAGGGAAGGGCACTGAAGCTTTCTTT. Protein sequence: CASSPGTGKGTEAFF.

J is TRBJ1-5 and V is TRBV5-1; TRBD1 matches at 9 bases. Trimming removed 2 bases from V and 7 bases from J; junction bases left unmatched: 7. Germline V gives CDR1 SGHRS, CDR2 YFSETQ. This CDR3 contains 15 residues. This CDR3 is CASSLRTGEGQPQHF. CDR3 DNA: TGCGCCAGCAGCTTACGGACAGGGGAAGGACAGCCCCAGCATTTT.

The genes are TRBV10-2 and TRBJ2-3, with D uncertain. The length of the CDR3 is 14 residues. V gave up 4 bases and J gave up 2 bases, with 10 bases separating them. The germline CDR1 and CDR2 sequences are WSHSY and SAAADI. CDR3 nucleotides: TGCGCCAGCAGTGCCCGAACATACACAGATACGCAGTATTTT. It is translated as CASSARTYTDTQYF.

The V and J genes are TRBV5-8 and TRBJ2-1, with 8 bases identical to TRBD2. The CDR3 spans 12 residues. Trimming took 4 bases from V and 12 from J; bases not matched to a gene: 6. Germline V gives CDR1 SGHTS, CDR2 YDEGEE. The CDR3: CASSTRTSWQFF. The CDR3 DNA reads as TGTGCCAGCAGCACCCGGACTAGCTGGCAGTTCTTC.

The V gene is TRBV4-2, the J gene TRBJ2-3; D might be TRBD1 (5 bases). V was trimmed by 4 bases and J by 4 bases, leaving 9 bases between them. The CDR3 sequence is 13 residues long. The V gene's germline CDR1 is LGHNA and CDR2 YNFKEQ. For the CDR3, the DNA is TGTGCCAGCAGCCTTCAGGGTTCAGATACGCAGTATTTT. Translation gives CASSLQGSDTQYF.

This chain links TRBV12-5 with TRBJ2-7, with a possible D match to TRBD1 (6 bases). Per germline, CDR1 LGHNT and CDR2 FRNRAP. The length of the CDR3 is 13 residues. Between the trimmed V and J ends, which lost 1 base and 6 bases, there was a span of 10 bases. CDR3 sequence: CASGLETGTEQYF. In nucleotides, the CDR3 is TGTGCTAGTGGTTTGGAAACAGGGACCGAGCAGTACTTC.

The J gene is TRBJ1-1, the V gene TRBV12-3 or TRBV12-4; D is perhaps TRBD1 (6 bases). The CDR3 is 13 residues long. The V and J ends lost 6 bases and 4 bases respectively, with 12 bases between them. Written as DNA, the CDR3 is TGTGCCAGCAGCCGTCAGGGGACCACTGAAGCTTTCTTT. This translates into CASSRQGTTEAFF.

This clone was observed once. The V call is TRBV20-1, the J call TRBJ2-3; unclear D gene. CDR1 DFQATT and CDR2 SNEGSKA come from the germline V gene (reference sequence). Trimming shortened V by 7 bases and J by 1 base, and 6 bases separated the two germline ends. The CDR3 loop spans 11 amino acids. The CDR3 DNA is TGCAGTGTAGTCCGCACAGATACGCAGTATTTT. Its translation is CSVVRTDTQYF.

V gene TRBV2 combines with J gene TRBJ2-7, with D tentatively TRBD2 (5 bases). The germline V gene has CDR1 SNHLY and CDR2 FYNNEI. The CDR3 has 15 amino acids. V was pared by 7 bases and J by 0 bases, with 16 bases between. Here the CDR3 DNA reads TGTGCCAGCACCCCGGAGGATTATAGCTCCTACGAGCAGTACTTC. It yields the protein CASTPEDYSSYEQYF. The full variable domain, rest sourced from reference TRBV2 and TRBJ2-7, is EPEVTQTPSHQVTQMGQEVILRCVPISNHLYFYWYRQILGQKVEFLVSFYNNEISEKSEIFDDQFSVERPDGSNFTLKIRSTKLEDSAMYFCASTPEDYSSYEQYFGPGTRLTVT.

CDR3 region: CASTRQGGVTGELFF. CDR3 bases: TGTGCCAGCACCCGACAGGGGGGAGTCACCGGGGAGCTGTTTTTT. The V and J genes are TRBV5-6 and TRBJ2-2; TRBD1 matches 9 bases. The CDR3 runs 15 residues. V gave up 6 bases and J gave up 4 bases; unmatched junction bases: 7. Per the germline V gene, CDR1 is SGHDT and CDR2 is YYEEEE.

On this clone: The DNA is omitted, as the CDR3 cannot be located on it reliably, and the CDR3 follows TCRdb's listing. The chain combines TRBV18 with TRBJ2-1; the table's D call of TRBD1 was not tested on the DNA. The CDR3 region is 17 residues in length, termini included. CDR1 and CDR2 (germline): KGHSH, LQKENI. CDR3 residues: CASSPQLVGTGTSGLVF.

The chain has TRBV3-1 (or the pseudogene TRBV3-2) and TRBJ1-2; 7 bases line up with TRBD1. V lost 1 base to trimming and J lost 8 bases; unmatched junction nucleotides: 4. The germline V gene has CDR1 LGHDT and CDR2 YNNKEL (reference sequence). This CDR3 is 13 amino acids long. The CDR3 here is CASSQVTGAGYTF. CDR3 in DNA: TGTGCCAGCAGCCAAGTCACAGGGGCCGGCTACACCTTC.

The chain has TRBV5-6 and TRBJ1-2, with a tentative D call TRBD1 (5 bases). The CDR3 runs to 14 residues. Trimming stripped 3 bases from V and 3 bases from J, with 12 bases between. Germline assignment: CDR1 SGHDT and CDR2 YYEEEE. The CDR3 sequence is CASSWGSEDYGYTF. The CDR3 nucleotides read TGTGCCAGCAGCTGGGGCTCAGAGGACTATGGCTACACCTTC. Filled out from reference TRBV5-6 and TRBJ1-2, the complete variable domain reads DAGVTQSPTHLIKTRGQQVTLRCSPKSGHDTVSWYQQALGQGPQFIFQYYEEEERQRGNFPDRFSGHQFPNYSSELNVNALLLGDSALYLCASSWGSEDYGYTFGSGTRLTVV.

This clone was counted a single time. The chain recombines TRBV7-6 with TRBJ1-4; the D is unclear. CDR1 is SGHVS and CDR2 is FNYEAQ in the germline V gene. Trimming removed 8 bases at V and 4 bases at J, with 29 bases between. This CDR3 is built from 19 residues. The CDR3 reads CASVYFLDSRPAINEKLFF. CDR3 bases: TGTGCCAGCGTTTACTTCCTAGACTCCCGGCCGGCCATTAATGAAAAACTGTTTTTT.

The gene calls are TRBV27 and TRBJ2-7, with D perhaps matching TRBD1 (6 bases). The CDR3 consists of 13 residues. The V gene lost 2 bases and the J gene lost 4 bases, with 9 bases spanning the gap. Germline V gene data show CDR1 as MNHEY and CDR2 as SMNVEV (reference sequence). CDR3 amino acids: CASSLTQGYEQYF. In DNA form, the CDR3 reads TGTGCCAGCAGTTTAACTCAGGGGTACGAGCAGTACTTC.

Regarding this clone: Other DNA sequences in this specimen translate into the identical CDR3. The V and J genes are TRBV7-2 and TRBJ2-7; D is perhaps TRBD1 (6 bases). The germline CDR1 and CDR2 sequences are SGHTA and FQGNSA. This CDR3 contains 13 residues. Trimming pared 3 bases from V and 2 bases from J, leaving 8 bases between. The CDR3 DNA follows: TGTGCCAGCAGCTTCGACAGGCCCTACGAGCAGTACTTC. Translated, it gives CASSFDRPYEQYF.

The chain links TRBV5-1 to TRBJ2-7, with 9 bases fitting TRBD2. Germline V gene lookup returns CDR1 SGHRS and CDR2 YFSETQ. The ends lost 4 bases at V and 11 bases at J; junction bases unmatched: 10. The CDR3 has 13 residues. CDR3 residues: CASSEGGLAKEYF. The CDR3 DNA follows: TGCGCCAGCAGCGAAGGGGGACTAGCTAAGGAGTACTTC.

The rearrangement joins TRBV7-8 to TRBJ2-7, with D perhaps matching TRBD2 (6 bases). Trimming removed 5 bases from V and 2 bases from J, with 10 bases in between. Looked up from germline, CDR1 is SGHVS and CDR2 is FQNEAQ. The CDR3 totals 13 residues. CDR3 coding DNA: TGTGCCAGCAGCGTCGGGACTCCCTACGAGCAGTACTTC. Translation: CASSVGTPYEQYF.

V usage is TRBV19 and J usage is TRBJ1-3; D remains ambiguous. Germline V lookup: CDR1 LNHDA, CDR2 SQIVND (reference sequence). Trimming pared 5 bases from V and 5 bases from J, leaving 13 bases between. The CDR3 has 14 residues. Here the CDR3 DNA reads TGTGCCAGTAGTGCAAGTGAGAGGAGAAACACCATATATTTT. Amino acid sequence: CASSASERRNTIYF.